The 29 T cell receptor beta chains reported below all come from one sample, sequenced in a study of memory CD4+ T cells and cytomegalovirus serostatus. Single viable CD3+CD4+CD8-CD45RO+ cells were sorted as the memory CD4+ T cells. Sequencing was performed with immunoSEQ multiplex PCR; in TCRdb, only in-frame clones are kept and a portion is missing. The table lists tens of thousands of clones, about 73% of them singletons. The sample was memory CD4+ T cells from blood. All receptors come from an adult in good health and CMV-seronegative.

The rearrangement uses TRBV19 and TRBJ2-4; TRBD1 agrees at 8 bases. The length of the CDR3 is 14 residues. The germline CDR1 and CDR2 sequences are LNHDA and SQIVND (reference sequence). With V trimmed by 3 bases and J by 7 bases, 5 bases remained unmatched. CDR3 in DNA: TGTGCCAGTAGTATTGGACAGGGAATTAACATTCAGTACTTC. Residues: CASSIGQGINIQYF.

The gene calls are TRBV5-1 and TRBJ2-7; 10 bases fit TRBD1. CDR1 and CDR2 (germline): SGHRS, YFSETQ. V lost 3 bases, J lost 5 bases, and 5 bases stayed unmatched. The CDR3 sequence is 14 residues long. Written as DNA, the CDR3 is TGCGCCAGCAGCTACCGGGACAGGGGCCACGAGCAGTACTTC. Amino acids: CASSYRDRGHEQYF.

The rearrangement links TRBV7-2 to TRBJ1-2; weak D call: TRBD1 (5 bases). The germline CDR1 and CDR2 sequences are SGHTA and FQGNSA. V gave up 8 bases and J gave up 5 bases, with 18 bases separating them. This CDR3 region has 14 residues. The CDR3 region has the DNA TGTGCCAGCGCCAACGGACTCGGGGCATATGGCTACACCTTC. Its protein is CASANGLGAYGYTF. Full variable domain (missing parts from reference TRBV7-2 and TRBJ1-2): GAGVSQSPSNKVTEKGKDVELRCDPISGHTALYWYRQSLGQGLEFLIYFQGNSAPDKSGLPSDRFSAERTGGSVSTLTIQRTQQEDSAVYLCASANGLGAYGYTFGSGTRLTVV.

This clone came up a few times. This chain joins TRBV10-3 and TRBJ2-7, with a weak D call TRBD1 (5 bases). The V end lost 4 bases, the J end lost 2 bases, and 12 bases lay between the germline ends. The CDR3 has 14 amino acids. The V gene's germline CDR1 is ENHRY and CDR2 SYGVKD. CDR3 nucleotides: TGTGCCATCAGTGTTGGTTCAGGGACCTACGAGCAGTACTTC. Protein: CAISVGSGTYEQYF.

This clone was picked up a small number of times. The rearrangement links TRBV7-8 to TRBJ1-2; 7 bases are a match to TRBD1. This CDR3 spans 14 amino acids. CDR1 and CDR2 (germline): SGHVS, FQNEAQ. Trimming removed 1 base from V and 4 bases from J; junction bases left unmatched: 3. The CDR3 spells CASSLVGDSYGYTF. The CDR3 region has the DNA TGTGCCAGCAGCTTAGTCGGGGACAGCTATGGCTACACCTTC.

The gene calls are TRBV7-2 and TRBJ1-6; perhaps TRBD1 as D (5 bases). V lost 5 bases to trimming and J lost 5 bases, with 13 bases between them. Germline V gene lookup returns CDR1 SGHTA and CDR2 FQGNSA. CDR3 length equals 15 residues. The CDR3 sequence is CASSRGSTDNSPLHF. CDR3 sequence (DNA): TGTGCCAGCAGCCGGGGGTCCACCGATAATTCACCCCTCCACTTT.

This clone was seen a single time. The genes are TRBV11-2 and TRBJ2-7, with 10 bases fitting TRBD2. Per the germline V gene, CDR1 is SGHAT and CDR2 is FQNNGV. J gave up 5 bases and V 5 bases, and 9 bases lay outside the gene matches. The CDR3 runs to 15 residues. CDR3 nucleotide sequence: TGTGCCAGCAGCCTAAATAGCGGGGGGCGGGACGAGCAGTACTTC. Translated, it gives CASSLNSGGRDEQYF.

V and J are TRBV2 and TRBJ1-2; 8 bases map to TRBD1. Trimming at V came to 8 bases and at J to 8 bases, leaving 16 bases not matched to a gene. The germline V gene encodes CDR1 SNHLY and CDR2 FYNNEI. CDR3 length: 15 residues. The CDR3 loop is CASVSGLGQAGGYTF. DNA for the CDR3: TGTGCCAGCGTTTCCGGGTTGGGACAGGCGGGCGGCTACACCTTC.

On this clone itself: One end of the junction is discordant with germline, which a read error may explain. The V call is TRBV5-1, the J call TRBJ1-1, with unresolved D. The CDR3 extends over 14 amino acids. Per the germline V gene, CDR1 is SGHRS and CDR2 is YFSETQ. DNA of the CDR3: TGCGCCAGCAGCTTGCAAGGCAGCTACACTGAATCTTTCTTT. Translated, it gives CASSLQGSYTESFF.

This clone has just one count. The V gene is TRBV4-2, the J gene TRBJ2-4, with D possibly being TRBD1 (6 bases). CDR1 and CDR2 (germline): LGHNA, YNFKEQ. V lost 1 base to trimming and J lost 0 bases, with 10 bases between them. This CDR3 has 16 residues. CDR3 in DNA: TGTGCCAGCAGCCAAGGTTCAGGGGTAGCCAAAAACATTCAGTACTTC. Translated, it gives CASSQGSGVAKNIQYF.

V is TRBV2 and J is TRBJ1-2; D gene unclear. V lost 6 bases and J lost 10, with 15 bases in between. The CDR3 length is 12 residues. Germline CDR1 SNHLY, CDR2 FYNNEI. The CDR3 region is CASRGRQPAYTF. Written as DNA, the CDR3 is TGTGCCAGCAGGGGGAGACAACCAGCCTACACCTTC.

The DNA of the CDR3 is TGTGCCTGGACTTTAGGGAGGAGCTCCTACGAGCAGTACTTC. Amino acids: CAWTLGRSSYEQYF. The J gene is TRBJ2-7, the V gene TRBV30; perhaps TRBD2 as D (6 bases). There are 14 residues in the CDR3. Deletions cut 4 bases from V and 0 bases from J, with 13 bases between. The germline V gene has CDR1 GTSNPN and CDR2 SVGIG (reference sequence). The full variable domain, with the rest looked up from reference TRBV30 and TRBJ2-7, is SQTIHQWPATLVQPVGSPLSLECTVEGTSNPNLYWYRQAAGRGLQLLFYSVGIGQISSEVPQNLSASRPQDRQFILSSKKLLLSDSGFYLCAWTLGRSSYEQYFGPGTRLTVT.

The CDR3 DNA is TGTGCCAGCAGTGGGGACAGGGGGAATGAGCAGTTCTTC. The encoded protein is CASSGDRGNEQFF. The V gene is TRBV6-1, the J gene TRBJ2-1; TRBD1 matches at 11 bases. In germline, CDR1 is MNHNS, CDR2 SASEGT. Trimming removed 4 bases from V and 7 bases from J; junction bases left unmatched: 0. The CDR3 runs 13 residues.

This chain links TRBV11-2 with TRBJ2-7; TRBD1 agrees at 9 bases. CDR1 SGHAT and CDR2 FQNNGV come from the germline V gene. This CDR3 has 14 residues. With 3 bases clipped from V and 5 bases from J, the junction kept 5 bases outside the gene matches. The CDR3: CASSFPGTGNEQYF. Here the CDR3 DNA reads TGTGCCAGCAGCTTTCCCGGGACAGGGAACGAGCAGTACTTC.

The chain is built from TRBV5-1 and TRBJ1-1; the D gene is possibly TRBD1 (5 bases). CDR1 is SGHRS, CDR2 YFSETQ, per germline. The V end was cut by 4 bases, the J end by 2 bases, with 15 bases between. CDR3 length equals 15 residues. The CDR3 DNA reads TGCGCCAGCAGCAGGGGAGAGGGGCTAAACACTGAAGCTTTCTTT. Protein product: CASSRGEGLNTEAFF.

The chain combines TRBV7-6 with TRBJ2-3; D remains unclear. V lost 2 bases, J lost 0 bases, and 12 bases lay in between. CDR1 SGHVS and CDR2 FNYEAQ come from the germline V gene. This CDR3 is built from 16 residues. The CDR3 coding sequence is TGTGCCAGCAGCTTAAGTCGCAGTCCTAGCACAGATACGCAGTATTTT. Amino acid sequence: CASSLSRSPSTDTQYF.

The gene calls are TRBV29-1 and TRBJ2-1; 10 bases line up with TRBD2. The V segment lost 5 bases and the J segment 2 bases; nucleotides outside the gene matches: 9. The germline V gene has CDR1 SQVTM and CDR2 ANQGSEA. This CDR3 is 16 amino acids long. The CDR3 DNA sequence: TGCAGCGTTACCCCTATAGCGGGGGGACCCTACAATGAGCAGTTCTTC. This sequence encodes CSVTPIAGGPYNEQFF.

The chain combines TRBV5-8 with TRBJ1-1; no definite D call. The CDR3 contains 15 residues. Germline values: CDR1 SGHTS, CDR2 YDEGEE. With 2 bases removed from V and 0 bases from J, the gap between germline ends came to 11 bases. In nucleotides, the CDR3 is TGTGCCAGCAGCTTTCCCGTGTACATGAACACTGAAGCTTTCTTT. Encoded protein: CASSFPVYMNTEAFF.

The chain couples TRBV11-2 to TRBJ1-2; D is possibly TRBD1 (6 bases). CDR1 and CDR2 from the germline V gene are SGHAT and FQNNGV. V lost 1 base, J lost 4 bases, and 7 bases lay in between. CDR3 size: 13 residues. CDR3 nucleotides: TGTGCCAGCAGCTTAGGGACAGCCTATGGCTACACCTTC. This sequence encodes CASSLGTAYGYTF.

The rearrangement uses TRBV4-1 and TRBJ2-3, with 7 positions matching TRBD1. V was pared by 4 bases and J by 0 bases, with 4 bases of the junction left unmatched. Germline CDR1 reads MGHRA; CDR2 reads YSYEKL. This CDR3 has 15 amino acids. In nucleotides, the CDR3 is TGCGCCAGCAGCCTGACAGGGTCTAGCACAGATACGCAGTATTTT. Translated, it gives CASSLTGSSTDTQYF.

The DNA of the CDR3 is TGTGCCAGCAGTTCCCGGGGAGCGGGGGTCCCCTACGAGCAGTACTTC. It translates to CASSSRGAGVPYEQYF. The chain employs TRBV6-5 and TRBJ2-7; 8 nucleotides match TRBD2. This CDR3 has 16 amino acids. Trimming cost V 4 bases and J 2 bases; bases outside gene matches: 10. Looked up from germline, CDR1 is MNHEY and CDR2 is SVGAGI.

The rearrangement uses TRBV9 and TRBJ1-4; a possible D gene is TRBD1 (5 bases). Germline lookup yields CDR1 SGDLS and CDR2 YYNGEE. This CDR3 has 16 residues. V was shortened by 1 base and J by 4 bases, with 14 bases between the two germline ends. In DNA, the CDR3 is TGTGCCAGCAGCGTAAGGGCAGGGATCCTTAATGAAAAACTGTTTTTT. This gives the protein CASSVRAGILNEKLFF. Variable domain in full (rest from reference TRBV9 and TRBJ1-4): DSGVTQTPKHLITATGQRVTLRCSPRSGDLSVYWYQQSLDQGLQFLIQYYNGEERAKGNILERFSAQQFPDLHSELNLSSLELGDSALYFCASSVRAGILNEKLFFGSGTQLSVL.

The rearrangement links TRBV9 to TRBJ1-2; no clear D. The CDR3 is 14 amino acids. V dropped 0 bases and J dropped 2 bases, with 8 bases sitting between them. Germline V gives CDR1 SGDLS, CDR2 YYNGEE. The CDR3 reads CASSVVAQNYGYTF. The CDR3 DNA reads as TGTGCCAGCAGCGTAGTAGCACAGAACTATGGCTACACCTTC.

This chain joins TRBV5-4 and TRBJ1-4; no definite D call. Trimming left V 0 bases short and J 7 bases short, with 7 bases between. The length of the CDR3 is 13 residues. In germline, CDR1 is SGHNT, CDR2 YYREEE (reference sequence). CDR3 nucleotide sequence: TGTGCCAGCAGCTTGGAAACGGGTGAAAAACTGTTTTTT. It translates to CASSLETGEKLFF.

A note on this clone: Distinct nucleotide sequences in the sample also encode this CDR3. The V call is TRBV6-1, the J call TRBJ2-5, with D unresolved. The CDR3 consists of 13 residues. Germline V gives CDR1 MNHNS, CDR2 SASEGT. V shed 1 base and J shed 5 bases, with 8 bases lying between them. The CDR3 coding sequence is TGTGCCAGCAGTGAAGGATTAAGGGAGACCCAGTACTTC. It encodes CASSEGLRETQYF.

The chain is built from TRBV19 and TRBJ1-2; 8 positions agree with TRBD1. The germline CDR1 and CDR2 sequences are LNHDA and SQIVND (reference sequence). This CDR3 contains 18 residues. V shed 4 bases and J 1 base; nucleotides not matched to a gene: 14. The CDR3: CASSTSGARTGFNYGYTF. CDR3 sequence (DNA): TGTGCCAGTAGTACAAGCGGTGCACGGACAGGGTTTAACTATGGCTACACCTTC.

The genes are TRBV19 and TRBJ1-3, with TRBD1 as a possible D gene (6 bases). The CDR3 is 12 residues long. V dropped 9 bases and J dropped 4 bases, with 10 bases sitting between them. Looked up from germline, CDR1 is LNHDA and CDR2 is SQIVND (reference sequence). CDR3 protein: CASQGSGNTIYF. The CDR3 DNA reads TGTGCCAGCCAGGGGTCCGGAAACACCATATATTTT.

The genes are TRBV5-1 and TRBJ1-2; tentatively, D is TRBD1 (5 bases). CDR1 is SGHRS, CDR2 YFSETQ, per germline. This CDR3 is built from 14 residues. V lost 0 bases and J lost 2, with 8 bases in between. CDR3 residues: CASSLEGFNYGYTF. The CDR3 DNA sequence: TGCGCCAGCAGCTTGGAGGGGTTCAACTATGGCTACACCTTC.

This clone is termed medium-sized. This sequence joins TRBV19 and TRBJ1-5, with TRBD1 identical over 12 bases. Losses at the gene ends were 4 bases for V and 7 bases for J; bases not matched to a gene: 2. Germline V gives CDR1 LNHDA, CDR2 SQIVND (reference sequence). The CDR3 loop spans 14 amino acids. CDR3 protein: CASSTGTGGQPQHF. Written as DNA, the CDR3 is TGTGCCAGTAGTACTGGGACAGGGGGCCAGCCCCAGCATTTT. Filled out from reference TRBV19 and TRBJ1-5, the complete variable domain reads DGGITQSPKYLFRKEGQNVTLSCEQNLNHDAMYWYRQDPGQGLRLIYYSQIVNDFQKGDIAEGYSVSREKKESFPLTVTSAQKNPTAFYLCASSTGTGGQPQHFGDGTRLSIL.